The rows below give T cell receptor beta chains drawn from one sample of a study of T cell responses to AZD1222 COVID-19 vaccine. Assay: immunoSEQ multiplex PCR; the TCRdb copy retains only in-frame clones and omits some. The data show roughly 150,000 clones, just over 90% seen once. This material consisted of peripheral blood, taken 28 days after the second AZD1222 dose. These receptors were collected from an adult who received the AZD1222 COVID-19 vaccine. The conserved cysteine and the conserved F or W are not part of the CDR3 here. Fields, in order: V gene, J gene, clone size, CDR3 protein. Clone size is shown for a subset of rows, as once, few, many or a class of expanded clone.

>TRBV12-3/TRBV12-4|TRBJ2-7|-
ASSFSQYEQY
>TRBV19|TRBJ2-7|-
ASSSRPPQGGSYEQY
>TRBV6-4|TRBJ1-2|-
ASSDDGQGVGGYT
>TRBV28|TRBJ1-2|-
ASSTPGTSYYGYT
>TRBV6-5|TRBJ1-2|-
ASSYFGGPGYT
>TRBV3-1/TRBV3-2|TRBJ1-1|-
ASSKGGNTEAF
>TRBV18|TRBJ1-1|-
ASSVQLTYAEAF
>TRBV15|TRBJ1-5|-
ATRYGGQPNQPQH
>TRBV28|TRBJ2-7|-
ASSLPPRLAGTSEQY
>TRBV27|TRBJ1-2|-
ASSLGTGGYGYT
>TRBV19|TRBJ2-2|-
ASSSPAATGELF
>TRBV4-3|TRBJ1-2|-
ASSRDRGGYGYT
>TRBV10-3|TRBJ2-1|-
AISTQNTAEQF
>TRBV4-2|TRBJ2-3|-
ASSQDTSGGPDTQY
>TRBV6-2/TRBV6-3|TRBJ2-1|few
ASSSGGTNNEQF
>TRBV29-1|TRBJ2-3|-
SVDTDTQY
>TRBV4-1|TRBJ2-7|-
ASSHPGQGSYEQY
>TRBV7-2|TRBJ1-2|-
ASSLGGQTYGYT
>TRBV11-2|TRBJ1-5|-
ASSLSAGERNQPQH
>TRBV2|TRBJ2-3|-
ASSVASGGGDTQY
>TRBV9|TRBJ2-7|-
ASSIDPSEQY
>TRBV7-9|TRBJ2-1|-
ASSPARLAGSYNEQF
>TRBV7-9|TRBJ2-7|-
ASSVSGLVQY
>TRBV13|TRBJ1-5|-
ASSEYNQPQH
>TRBV4-3|TRBJ1-2|-
ASSQDRQGLYGYT